There are many counts of the clone carrying this T cell receptor (beta chain). In making TCR cDNA, 5'RACE template switching added a universal primer site and UMIs to it. Each CDR3 protein is one row after TCRdb ran MiXCR on the 5' RACE reads. This sample has roughly 190,000 distinct CDR3 sequences; approximately 11% occur once, and the top ten carry 36%. This specimen comes from a study of T cells after yellow fever vaccination. The CDR3 is made up of 13 amino acids. Looked up from germline, CDR1 is LNHNV and CDR2 is YYDKDF (reference sequence). The V end was cut by 1 base, the J end by 4 bases, with 7 bases between.

This receptor was obtained from a man aged 18 to 30 who received the YFV17D yellow fever vaccine. The chain joins TRBV15 to TRBJ2-5; D gene ambiguous. The sequencing here drew on CD8+ T cells sorted from PBMCs, taken 15 days after the yellow fever booster vaccination. Here the CDR3 reads CATSRVRGETQYF. The CDR3 DNA is TGTGCCACCAGCAGAGTACGCGGAGAGACCCAGTACTTC.